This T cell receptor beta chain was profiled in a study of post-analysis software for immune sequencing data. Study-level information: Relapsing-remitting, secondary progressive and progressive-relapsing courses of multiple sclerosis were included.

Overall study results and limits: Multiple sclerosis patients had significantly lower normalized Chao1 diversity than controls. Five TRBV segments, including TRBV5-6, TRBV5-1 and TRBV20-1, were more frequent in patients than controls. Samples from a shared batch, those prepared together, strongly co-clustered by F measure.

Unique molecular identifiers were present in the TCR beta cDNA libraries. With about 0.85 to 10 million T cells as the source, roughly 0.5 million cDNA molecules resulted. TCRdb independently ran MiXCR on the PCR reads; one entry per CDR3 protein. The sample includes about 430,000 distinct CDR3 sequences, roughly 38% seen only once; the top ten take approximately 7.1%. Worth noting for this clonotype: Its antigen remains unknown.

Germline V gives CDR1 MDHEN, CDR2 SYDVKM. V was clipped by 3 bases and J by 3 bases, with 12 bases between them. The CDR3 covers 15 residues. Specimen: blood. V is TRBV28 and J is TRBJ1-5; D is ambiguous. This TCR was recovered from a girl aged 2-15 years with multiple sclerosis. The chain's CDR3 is CASSFARGINQPQHF. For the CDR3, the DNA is TGTGCCAGCAGTTTCGCACGGGGAATCAATCAGCCCCAGCATTTT.